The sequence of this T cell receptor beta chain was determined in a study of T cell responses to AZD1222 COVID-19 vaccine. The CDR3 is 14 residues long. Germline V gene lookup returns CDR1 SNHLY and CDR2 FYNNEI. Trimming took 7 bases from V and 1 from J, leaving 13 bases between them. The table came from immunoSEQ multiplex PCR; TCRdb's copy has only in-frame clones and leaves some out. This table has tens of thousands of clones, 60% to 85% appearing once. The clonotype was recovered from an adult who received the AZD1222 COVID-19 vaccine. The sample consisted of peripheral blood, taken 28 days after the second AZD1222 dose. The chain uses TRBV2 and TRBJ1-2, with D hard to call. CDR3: CASTGGVFNYGYTF. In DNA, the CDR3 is TGTGCCAGCACTGGCGGAGTATTTAACTATGGCTACACCTTC.